Listed below are T cell receptor beta chains from one sample, sequenced in a study of blood T cell repertoires in COVID-19. Generated by immunoSEQ multiplex PCR, the TCRdb table keeps only in-frame clones and is missing some. The sample lists about 160,000 clones, around four fifths occurring once. Material for sequencing was peripheral blood. The receptors were gathered from a woman aged 60-75 years with acute or convalescent COVID-19. CDR3s include the opening cysteine and the closing phenylalanine or tryptophan. Fields, in order: J gene, V gene, CDR3 protein.

J: TRBJ1-5; V: TRBV4-2; CDR3: CASSQERQHSNQPQHF
J: TRBJ1-1; V: TRBV7-2; CDR3: CASSGRTGRGNTEAFF
J: TRBJ1-1; V: TRBV7-2; CDR3: CASSYVGGTGNTEAFF
J: TRBJ1-2; V: TRBV16; CDR3: CASSQIQGAWGYTF
J: TRBJ2-3; V: TRBV5-5; CDR3: CASSPSGSLQYF
J: TRBJ1-6; V: TRBV27; CDR3: CASSPPYSSSSYNSPLHF
J: TRBJ1-2; V: TRBV27; CDR3: CASSSLQGAGGGYTF
J: TRBJ1-5; V: TRBV19; CDR3: CATLHNQGNNQPQHF
J: TRBJ2-3; V: TRBV29-1; CDR3: CSVVGASGLPTDTQYF
J: TRBJ1-6; V: TRBV7-2; CDR3: CASSKSSYNSPLHF
J: TRBJ1-1; V: TRBV10-2; CDR3: CASADRGLNTEAFF
J: TRBJ1-1; V: TRBV6-2/TRBV6-3; CDR3: CASSYDRDTEAFF
J: TRBJ2-3; V: TRBV3-1/TRBV3-2; CDR3: CASSQPGGSTDTQYF
J: TRBJ1-2; V: TRBV6-2/TRBV6-3; CDR3: CASSYQAGRGYTF
J: TRBJ1-5; V: TRBV7-9; CDR3: CASSFGWDRGNQPQHF
J: TRBJ1-2; V: TRBV7-2; CDR3: CASSLGSGGLYGYTF
J: TRBJ1-2; V: TRBV19; CDR3: CASGREYGYTF
J: TRBJ2-7; V: TRBV6-1; CDR3: CASSYGASEQYF
J: TRBJ2-7; V: TRBV5-1; CDR3: CASSSLAGGPGEQYF
J: TRBJ2-7; V: TRBV24-1; CDR3: CATSDADREQYF
J: TRBJ2-5; V: TRBV18; CDR3: CASSPGTGTETQYF
J: TRBJ1-6; V: TRBV6-6; CDR3: CASSPRPGLGSPLHF
J: TRBJ2-2; V: TRBV11-3; CDR3: CASSFCIRDRVTGELFF
J: TRBJ2-7; V: TRBV24-1; CDR3: CATAVHRGRNEQYF
J: TRBJ2-3; V: TRBV18; CDR3: CASSPLTGGSGTDTQYF
J: TRBJ2-2; V: TRBV5-1; CDR3: CASSLYAGAAGELFF
J: TRBJ2-7; V: TRBV9; CDR3: CASSPGQLSYEQYF
J: TRBJ1-2; V: TRBV4-3; CDR3: CASSQLTANYGYTF
J: TRBJ2-1; V: TRBV7-7; CDR3: CASSQGQSYYNEQFF
J: TRBJ2-2; V: TRBV11-1; CDR3: CASSFPGGLNTGELFF
J: TRBJ1-1; V: TRBV11-3; CDR3: CASSLGTGDTEAFF
J: TRBJ1-3; V: TRBV20-1; CDR3: CSANSGNTIYF
J: TRBJ2-7; V: TRBV27; CDR3: CASSFSTGSLPHEQYF
J: TRBJ2-7; V: TRBV29-1; CDR3: CSVSPGQGSVYEQYF
J: TRBJ2-7; V: TRBV7-6; CDR3: CASSLGTGEWQYF
J: TRBJ1-4; V: TRBV19; CDR3: CASSMVVGTPGEKEKLFF
J: TRBJ1-2; V: TRBV4-3; CDR3: CASSQTGANYGYTF
J: TRBJ2-7; V: TRBV2; CDR3: CASLSQGPFYEQYF
J: TRBJ2-7; V: TRBV29-1; CDR3: CSVVPGSYEQYF
J: TRBJ2-5; V: TRBV7-9; CDR3: CASSLGDSLETQYF
J: TRBJ1-2; V: TRBV2; CDR3: CASNPDRGLQANYGYTF
J: TRBJ2-3; V: TRBV11-2; CDR3: CASSLELGATDTQYF
J: TRBJ1-1; V: TRBV28; CDR3: CASIPTPGNTEAFF
J: TRBJ1-1; V: TRBV29-1; CDR3: CSVSQGGAGTEAFF
J: TRBJ2-1; V: TRBV19; CDR3: CASSNQGQGSLNEQFF
J: TRBJ1-3; V: TRBV6-5; CDR3: CASREAGGAGNTIYF
J: TRBJ2-1; V: TRBV2; CDR3: CASKTSGGLSYNEQFF
J: TRBJ1-4; V: TRBV7-2; CDR3: CASSSPGGGEKLFF
J: TRBJ2-7; V: TRBV5-1; CDR3: CASSLAPFYEQYF
J: TRBJ2-7; V: TRBV11-2; CDR3: CASSPSGGVYEQYF
J: TRBJ2-5; V: TRBV6-5; CDR3: CASSTGGRETQYF
J: TRBJ2-4; V: TRBV6-1; CDR3: CASSELRNIQYF
J: TRBJ1-6; V: TRBV19; CDR3: CASSPLTGPTTSPLHF
J: TRBJ2-7; V: TRBV3-1/TRBV3-2; CDR3: CASSRWTSSPHEQYF
J: TRBJ1-2; V: TRBV18; CDR3: CASSRDSRYRDVYTF